The next 22 T cell receptor beta chains were all read from a single sample in a study of blood T cell repertoires in COVID-19. The method was immunoSEQ multiplex PCR; TCRdb's version includes in-frame clones alone and lacks a portion of them. This table holds 85,000 to 130,000 clones, 65% to 75% found once. Sequencing used peripheral blood. These receptors came from a human donor with acute or convalescent COVID-19. The donor label of this sample is uncertain.

V is TRBV5-1 and J is TRBJ1-4; D is possibly TRBD1 (6 bases). The germline gives CDR1 SGHRS, CDR2 YFSETQ. Trimming pared 1 base from V and 5 bases from J, leaving 18 bases between. This CDR3 is built from 17 residues. The CDR3 is CASSLKGTQAFNEKLFF. CDR3 nucleotide sequence: TGCGCCAGCAGCTTGAAAGGGACACAAGCCTTCAATGAAAAACTGTTTTTT.

This sequence joins TRBV7-8 and TRBJ2-7, with D possibly TRBD1 on 6 matching bases. This CDR3 is 19 amino acids long. Trimming took off 5 bases at V and 5 bases at J, with 31 bases between the two ends. Germline V gene sequence: CDR1 SGHVS, CDR2 FQNEAQ. The CDR3 bases are TGTGCCAGCAGCCAGTCACTCCTAACCTCAGCCGGGACATTTCACGAGCAGTACTTC. This sequence encodes CASSQSLLTSAGTFHEQYF.

The chain has TRBV6-1 and TRBJ1-5; D gene uncertain. V shed 2 bases and J shed 4 bases, with 12 bases lying between them. The germline V gene encodes CDR1 MNHNS and CDR2 SASEGT. This CDR3 comprises 15 residues. The CDR3 is CASSEREGRNQPQHF. Written as DNA, the CDR3 is TGTGCCAGCAGTGAAAGAGAAGGGAGGAATCAGCCCCAGCATTTT.

This rearrangement joins TRBV29-1 to TRBJ1-4, with D unresolved. Germline V CDR1 and CDR2: SQVTM, ANQGSEA. Trimming removed 8 bases from V and 8 bases from J, with 18 bases in between. The CDR3 totals 13 residues. The CDR3, as DNA: TGCAGCATATGGTCCTCCGGCGGCGAAAAACTGTTTTTT. It specifies CSIWSSGGEKLFF.

The V and J genes are TRBV5-1 and TRBJ2-3; possibly TRBD2 for D (5 bases). Trimming left V 0 bases short and J 0 bases short, with 8 bases between. This CDR3 spans 15 amino acids. Germline V lookup: CDR1 SGHRS, CDR2 YFSETQ. Here the CDR3 DNA reads TGCGCCAGCAGCTTGGCGCGGGTAAGCACAGATACGCAGTATTTT. Translated, it gives CASSLARVSTDTQYF.

The rearrangement joins TRBV5-5 to TRBJ2-5; D not resolved. V lost 2 bases and J 5 bases, leaving 13 bases between the germline ends. The CDR3 has 14 residues. CDR1 and CDR2 from the germline V gene are SGHKS and YYEKEE (reference sequence). CDR3 residues: CASSFALSEETQYF. Written as DNA, the CDR3 is TGTGCCAGCAGCTTCGCCTTAAGTGAGGAGACCCAGTACTTC.

This chain connects TRBV6-5 to TRBJ1-1; TRBD1 might be the D (6 bases). Deletions cut 8 bases from V and 1 base from J, with 17 bases between. The V gene's germline CDR1 is MNHEY and CDR2 SVGAGI. The CDR3 totals 15 residues. The CDR3 sequence: CASHPSGQKNTEAFF. As DNA, the CDR3 is TGTGCCAGCCATCCTTCAGGACAGAAGAACACTGAAGCTTTCTTT.

The genes are TRBV7-2 and TRBJ1-2; a possible D gene is TRBD1 (5 bases). The CDR3 sequence is 16 residues long. Germline CDR1 reads SGHTA; CDR2 reads FQGNSA. The V and J ends lost 1 base and 2 bases respectively, with 14 bases between them. The CDR3 protein is CASSLGGVGGNYGYTF. DNA for the CDR3: TGTGCCAGCAGCTTAGGAGGTGTGGGGGGAAACTATGGCTACACCTTC.

The chain employs TRBV5-1 and TRBJ2-5; D is possibly TRBD1 (6 bases). V was trimmed by 0 bases and J by 2 bases, leaving 11 bases between them. CDR1 SGHRS and CDR2 YFSETQ come from the germline V gene. The CDR3 sequence is 15 residues long. CDR3 sequence (DNA): TGCGCCAGCAGCTTGGTTCCTAGGGGGCAAGAGACCCAGTACTTC. Its protein product is CASSLVPRGQETQYF.

The chain's CDR3 is CASSPMAGYEQYF. Written as DNA, the CDR3 is TGTGCCAGCAGCCCTATGGCGGGATACGAGCAGTACTTC. V usage is TRBV7-3 and J usage is TRBJ2-7; TRBD2 might be the D (6 bases). The V and J ends lost 5 bases and 4 bases respectively, with 12 bases between them. The V gene's germline CDR1 is SGHTA and CDR2 FQGTGA. This CDR3 region has 13 residues.

This clone was seen a few times. V gene TRBV7-3 combines with J gene TRBJ2-1; 8 bases are shared with TRBD2. The trim removed 5 bases at V and 3 bases at J, leaving 12 bases unmatched. Germline V gene lookup returns CDR1 SGHTA and CDR2 FQGTGA. The CDR3 spans 17 residues. This CDR3 is CASSVRAGGGIYNEQFF. DNA for the CDR3: TGTGCCAGCAGCGTCCGGGCCGGCGGGGGGATCTACAATGAGCAGTTCTTC.

The chain joins TRBV30 to TRBJ1-4; the D gene is possibly TRBD1 (5 bases). The CDR3 totals 13 residues. CDR1 and CDR2 (germline): GTSNPN, SVGIG (reference sequence). V dropped 6 bases and J dropped 3 bases, with 11 bases sitting between them. This CDR3 is CACLRDSNEKLFF. The CDR3 nucleotides are TGTGCCTGCCTCAGGGATTCTAATGAAAAACTGTTTTTT.

The gene calls are TRBV21-1 and TRBJ1-5; the table assigns TRBD1, which was not confirmed against the DNA. TRBV21-1 is listed as a pseudogene. The CDR3 is 17 amino acids. CDR3 residues: CASSARQGGDSNQPQHF. CDR3 DNA: TGTGCCAGCAGCGCTAGGCAGGGGGGAGATAGCAATCAGCCCCAGCATTTT.

The chain links TRBV2 to TRBJ2-5, with TRBD1 identical over 7 bases. The CDR3 is 15 residues long. The ends lost 3 bases at V and 2 bases at J; junction bases unmatched: 6. Germline V gene data show CDR1 as SNHLY and CDR2 as FYNNEI. The CDR3 DNA reads TGTGCCAGCAGTGATAACCCGGGACAGCAAGAGACCCAGTACTTC. Protein sequence: CASSDNPGQQETQYF.

Many counts were recorded for this clone. The chain joins TRBV7-6 to TRBJ1-3; D uncertain. Germline CDR1 SGHVS, CDR2 FNYEAQ. V was pared by 3 bases and J by 0 bases, with 12 bases between. The CDR3 covers 16 residues. CDR3 bases: TGTGCCAGCAGCTTGGGCTCCTTCCGCTCTGGAAACACCATATATTTT. It yields the protein CASSLGSFRSGNTIYF.

The rearrangement uses TRBV18 and TRBJ1-5; 9 nucleotides match TRBD1. Germline V CDR1 and CDR2: KGHSH, LQKENI. With V trimmed by 1 base and J by 5 bases, 3 bases remained unmatched. The CDR3 has 15 amino acids. CDR3 DNA: TGTGCCAGCTCACCACGGACAGGGGCGGATCAGCCCCAGCATTTT. This translates into CASSPRTGADQPQHF.

The chain combines TRBV5-6 with TRBJ1-4; 9 bases match TRBD1. This CDR3 spans 15 amino acids. Germline V CDR1 and CDR2: SGHDT, YYEEEE. The V and J ends lost 4 bases and 5 bases, in that order; junction bases with no gene match: 6. CDR3 loop: CASSAAGTGNEKLFF. The DNA of the CDR3 is TGTGCCAGCAGCGCGGCGGGGACAGGGAATGAAAAACTGTTTTTT. Drawing the rest from reference TRBV5-6 and TRBJ1-4, the complete variable domain is DAGVTQSPTHLIKTRGQQVTLRCSPKSGHDTVSWYQQALGQGPQFIFQYYEEEERQRGNFPDRFSGHQFPNYSSELNVNALLLGDSALYLCASSAAGTGNEKLFFGSGTQLSVL.

The J gene is TRBJ1-2, the V gene TRBV18; a weak D match, TRBD1 (5 bases). The CDR3 runs to 13 residues. Germline CDR1 and CDR2: KGHSH and LQKENI. Trimming cost V 5 bases and J 2 bases, with 9 bases left between them. The CDR3 region has the DNA TGTGCCAGCTCAGCAACAGGCAACTATGGCTACACCTTC. Its protein product is CASSATGNYGYTF.

This clone was picked up a small number of times. This rearrangement joins TRBV4-1 to TRBJ1-2; tentative D call: TRBD1 (5 bases). CDR3 length: 16 residues. The V end lost 3 bases, the J end lost 8 bases, and 22 bases lay between the germline ends. Germline lookup yields CDR1 MGHRA and CDR2 YSYEKL. CDR3 amino acids: CASSQAGSSLDRGYTF. The CDR3 coding sequence is TGCGCCAGCAGCCAGGCCGGGTCCTCCCTCGACAGAGGCTACACCTTC.

The CDR3 is CASSLGRESGNTIYF. Written as DNA, the CDR3 is TGTGCCAGCAGCTTAGGTAGAGAATCCGGAAACACCATATATTTT. The rearrangement uses TRBV13 and TRBJ1-3; unclear D gene. The CDR3 has 15 amino acids. From germline, CDR1 is PRHDT and CDR2 FYEKMQ (reference sequence). Deletions cut 0 bases from V and 4 bases from J, with 10 bases between. Together with reference TRBV13 and TRBJ1-3, the CDR3 gives the full variable domain: AAGVIQSPRHLIKEKRETATLKCYPIPRHDTVYWYQQGPGQDPQFLISFYEKMQSDKGSIPDRFSAQQFSDYHSELNMSSLELGDSALYFCASSLGRESGNTIYFGEGSWLTVV.

This chain uses TRBV4-2 with TRBJ1-5; 7 nucleotides agree with TRBD1. Germline assignment: CDR1 LGHNA and CDR2 YNFKEQ. With V trimmed by 4 bases and J by 7 bases, 10 bases remained unmatched. The CDR3 contains 15 residues. CDR3 nucleotide sequence: TGTGCCAGCAGCCCACAGACAGGGTCGAACCAGCCCCAGCATTTT. The encoded protein is CASSPQTGSNQPQHF.

Only a few counts were recorded for this clone. This chain joins TRBV24-1 and TRBJ1-2; the D gene is possibly TRBD1 (5 bases). V lost 7 bases and J lost 5, with 7 bases in between. CDR1 and CDR2 (germline): KGHDR, SFDVKD. This CDR3 comprises 11 residues. CDR3 in amino acids: CATSGGYGYTF. CDR3 in DNA: TGTGCCACCAGCGGGGGATATGGCTACACCTTC.